Below, 25 T cell receptor beta chains from the same sample are listed, as sequenced in a study of stem cell transplantation in POMP-related autoinflammatory disease. The data were produced by immunoSEQ multiplex PCR, yet TCRdb's version contains in-frame clones alone and is incomplete. The sample gives about 6,900 clones, around 83% of which show up once; about 4% is in the top ten. The sequenced sample was a CXCR5-defined cell subset from PBMCs. All receptors derive from a human donor in good health.

This chain links TRBV7-2 with TRBJ1-1; D is perhaps TRBD1 (6 bases). V lost 7 bases, J lost 1 base, and 13 bases lay in between. Germline CDR1 is SGHTA and CDR2 is FQGNSA. The CDR3 loop spans 14 amino acids. CDR3 protein: CASNTGARNTEAFF. DNA of the CDR3: TGTGCCAGCAACACGGGGGCCCGGAACACTGAAGCTTTCTTT.

This chain connects TRBV7-9 to TRBJ1-2; no clear D. Trimming left V 5 bases short and J 3 bases short, with 13 bases between. The CDR3 totals 14 residues. Germline V gives CDR1 SEHNR, CDR2 FQNEAQ (reference sequence). This chain's CDR3 is CASSLSGMYYGYTF. Written as DNA, the CDR3 is TGTGCCAGCAGCCTTTCAGGCATGTACTATGGCTACACCTTC.

This clone is a singleton in its sample. The chain uses TRBV5-6 and TRBJ1-1; TRBD1 might be the D (6 bases). Trimming removed 0 bases at V and 1 base at J, with 7 bases between. Germline CDR1 reads SGHDT; CDR2 reads YYEEEE. The CDR3 is 14 residues long. DNA for the CDR3: TGTGCCAGCAGCTTGGGGGGGCAGAACACTGAAGCTTTCTTT. Protein: CASSLGGQNTEAFF.

The chain employs TRBV28 and TRBJ2-4; 10 bases match TRBD1. From germline, CDR1 is MDHEN and CDR2 SYDVKM. With 2 bases clipped from V and 1 base from J, the junction kept 8 bases outside the gene matches. The CDR3 spans 18 residues. CDR3 residues: CASSLLWGQGFAKNIQYF. The CDR3 DNA sequence: TGTGCCAGCAGTTTACTGTGGGGACAGGGGTTCGCCAAAAACATTCAGTACTTC. Variable domain in full (rest from reference TRBV28 and TRBJ2-4): DVKVTQSSRYLVKRTGEKVFLECVQDMDHENMFWYRQDPGLGLRLIYFSYDVKMKEKGDIPEGYSVSREKKERFSLILESASTNQTSMYLCASSLLWGQGFAKNIQYFGAGTRLSVL.

The rearrangement joins TRBV6-5 to TRBJ2-3; 9 bases are a match to TRBD1. This CDR3 has 15 residues. The germline V gene encodes CDR1 MNHEY and CDR2 SVGAGI. V lost 5 bases, J lost 3 bases, and 6 bases stayed unmatched. The CDR3 spells CASSVQGARTDTQYF. CDR3 sequence (DNA): TGTGCCAGCAGTGTACAGGGGGCGCGGACAGATACGCAGTATTTT.

This clone was seen just once. In DNA, the CDR3 is TGTGCCAGCAGCTTAAACGGGGGCCTCATCACAGATACGCAGTATTTT. Amino acids: CASSLNGGLITDTQYF. The chain recombines TRBV7-3 with TRBJ2-3; the D gene could be TRBD1 or TRBD2 (6 bases each). V was trimmed by 1 base and J by 2 bases, leaving 13 bases between them. Germline V gene data show CDR1 as SGHTA and CDR2 as FQGTGA. The CDR3 runs to 16 residues.

The gene calls are TRBV19 and TRBJ1-2; 9 bases fit TRBD1. V dropped 3 bases and J dropped 8; count of bases not matched to a gene: 7. CDR1 and CDR2 from the germline V gene are LNHDA and SQIVND (reference sequence). This CDR3 is 14 amino acids long. The CDR3 sequence is CASSIEQGARGYTF. The CDR3 nucleotides read TGTGCCAGTAGTATTGAACAGGGGGCGCGCGGCTACACCTTC.

The genes are TRBV7-9 and TRBJ2-7, with D tentatively TRBD1 (6 bases). The CDR3 contains 14 residues. Trimming took off 5 bases at V and 1 base at J, with 12 bases between the two ends. Germline V gene data show CDR1 as SEHNR and CDR2 as FQNEAQ (reference sequence). CDR3 residues: CASSDRDTSYEQYF. The CDR3 DNA follows: TGTGCCAGCAGCGACCGGGACACATCCTACGAGCAGTACTTC. The full variable domain, in which reference TRBV7-9 and TRBJ2-7 provide the parts outside the CDR3, is DTGVSQNPRHKITKRGQNVTFRCDPISEHNRLYWYRQTLGQGPEFLTYFQNEAQLEKSRLLSDRFSAERPKGSFSTLEIQRTEQGDSAMYLCASSDRDTSYEQYFGPGTRLTVT.

This chain joins TRBV11-2 and TRBJ2-5, with D possibly being TRBD1 or TRBD2 (5 bases each). V was cut by 4 bases and J by 1 base, with 10 bases left in between. This CDR3 is built from 14 residues. Germline CDR1 is SGHAT and CDR2 is FQNNGV. CDR3 DNA: TGTGCCAGCAGCTCCGGGGCCTTCCAAGAGACCCAGTACTTC. Protein: CASSSGAFQETQYF.

This chain uses TRBV5-4 with TRBJ2-5, with D tentatively TRBD2 (5 bases). V was shortened by 0 bases and J by 2 bases, with 11 bases between the two germline ends. The CDR3 covers 15 residues. The germline V gene encodes CDR1 SGHNT and CDR2 YYREEE (reference sequence). The CDR3 nucleotides are TGTGCCAGCAGCTTGGAAAGCGGATCACAAGAGACCCAGTACTTC. This translates into CASSLESGSQETQYF. Variable domain in full (rest from reference TRBV5-4 and TRBJ2-5): ETGVTQSPTHLIKTRGQQVTLRCSSQSGHNTVSWYQQALGQGPQFIFQYYREEENGRGNFPPRFSGLQFPNYSSELNVNALELDDSALYLCASSLESGSQETQYFGPGTRLLVL.

The chain uses TRBV28 and TRBJ1-4; D not certain. The V gene lost 2 bases and the J gene lost 5 bases, with 18 bases spanning the gap. The germline V gene has CDR1 MDHEN and CDR2 SYDVKM. This CDR3 is built from 17 residues. This CDR3 is CASSLADPGIGNEKLFF. For the CDR3, the DNA is TGTGCCAGCAGTTTAGCGGACCCCGGAATAGGGAATGAAAAACTGTTTTTT.

The rearrangement joins TRBV7-6 to TRBJ2-5; D is perhaps TRBD1 (6 bases). Germline CDR1 reads SGHVS; CDR2 reads FNYEAQ. V was cut by 0 bases and J by 5 bases, with 13 bases left in between. The CDR3 length is 15 residues. In DNA form, the CDR3 reads TGTGCCAGCAGCTTAGCCCCCAGGGGCGGGGAGACCCAGTACTTC. Protein: CASSLAPRGGETQYF.

This clone appeared once. The chain recombines TRBV5-6 with TRBJ1-2; D might be TRBD1 (6 bases). This CDR3 is built from 15 residues. V was trimmed by 4 bases and J by 8 bases, leaving 21 bases between them. CDR1 and CDR2 (germline): SGHDT, YYEEEE. This chain's CDR3 is CASSQGGGHVGGYTF. In DNA, the CDR3 is TGTGCCAGCAGCCAGGGTGGGGGCCATGTCGGAGGCTACACCTTC.

The chain has TRBV9 and TRBJ1-2; TRBD1 is a possible D gene (5 bases). Germline CDR1 SGDLS, CDR2 YYNGEE. The CDR3 has 14 residues. Deletions cut 4 bases from V and 4 bases from J, with 14 bases between. The CDR3 coding sequence is TGTGCCAGCAGCCCCGGGACTCCCCCCTATGGCTACACCTTC. Its protein product is CASSPGTPPYGYTF.

Note on this clone: Given the absence of the conserved phenylalanine or tryptophan at the CDR3 end, a read error is likely. The CDR3 is CASSLDRGLYQPQHL. CDR3 coding DNA: TGTGCCAGCAGCTTAGACAGGGGATTATATCAGCCCCAGCATCTT. V is TRBV7-9 and J is TRBJ1-5, with 7 bases lining up with TRBD1. Germline V lookup: CDR1 SEHNR, CDR2 FQNEAQ (reference sequence). V lost 1 base, J lost 5 bases, and 5 bases stayed unmatched. The CDR3 covers 15 residues.

The chain employs TRBV6-1 and TRBJ1-3, with 10 bases that match TRBD1. The length of the CDR3 is 13 residues. The germline gives CDR1 MNHNS, CDR2 SASEGT. V was clipped by 8 bases and J by 3 bases; unmatched bases: 1. The CDR3 DNA sequence: TGTGCCAGCGGGACAGGGGTTGGAAACACCATATATTTT. The encoded protein is CASGTGVGNTIYF.

The V gene is TRBV5-6, the J gene TRBJ1-3; D is unclear. This CDR3 contains 16 residues. CDR1 and CDR2 from the germline V gene are SGHDT and YYEEEE. Between the trimmed V and J ends, which lost 3 bases and 2 bases, there was a span of 15 bases. The CDR3 sequence: CASSSRLPGPGNTIYF. In nucleotides, the CDR3 is TGTGCCAGCAGCTCCAGGCTGCCGGGCCCTGGAAACACCATATATTTT.

The chain links TRBV5-1 to TRBJ1-2; 9 nucleotides agree with TRBD1. The CDR3 has 18 residues. Germline lookup yields CDR1 SGHRS and CDR2 YFSETQ. The junction had 19 bases not matched to a gene; V was cut back by 2 bases and J by 8 bases. CDR3 nucleotide sequence: TGCGCCAGCAGCTTCGGTTCCGGGACAGGGTCCCCCTCTGGGGGCTACACCTTC. Encoded protein: CASSFGSGTGSPSGGYTF.

The chain recombines TRBV15 with TRBJ2-7, with 11 nucleotides matching TRBD2. The CDR3 consists of 15 residues. Germline V gene data show CDR1 as LNHNV and CDR2 as YYDKDF (reference sequence). V was clipped by 3 bases and J by 7 bases; unmatched bases: 8. The CDR3 DNA reads as TGTGCCACCAGCAGCTTTAGCGGGGGGGTCGGGGAGCAGTACTTC. It translates to CATSSFSGGVGEQYF. Based on the CDR3 plus reference TRBV15 and TRBJ2-7, the full variable domain is DAMVIQNPRYQVTQFGKPVTLSCSQTLNHNVMYWYQQKSSQAPKLLFHYYDKDFNNEADTPDNFQSRRPNTSFCFLDIRSPGLGDTAMYLCATSSFSGGVGEQYFGPGTRLTVT.

The CDR3 bases are TGTGCCAGTACCCGGGGGGGGCCTGGAAACACCATATATTTT. It translates to CASTRGGPGNTIYF. V usage is TRBV19 and J usage is TRBJ1-3; D possibly corresponds to TRBD1 (6 bases). Deletions cut 7 bases from V and 2 bases from J, with 12 bases between. In germline, CDR1 is LNHDA, CDR2 SQIVND (reference sequence). CDR3 size: 14 residues. The full variable domain, its missing parts supplied by reference TRBV19 and TRBJ1-3, is DGGITQSPKYLFRKEGQNVTLSCEQNLNHDAMYWYRQDPGQGLRLIYYSQIVNDFQKGDIAEGYSVSREKKESFPLTVTSAQKNPTAFYLCASTRGGPGNTIYFGEGSWLTVV.

The CDR3 region has the DNA TGTGCCAGCTCAGGACGACAGGGGGCTCGGACCGGGGAGCTGTTTTTT. Its translation is CASSGRQGARTGELFF. This chain uses TRBV18 with TRBJ2-2, with 10 bases identical to TRBD1. Germline V gene sequence: CDR1 KGHSH, CDR2 LQKENI. CDR3 length: 16 residues. Trimming removed 5 bases from V and 5 bases from J; junction bases left unmatched: 8.

The CDR3 DNA sequence: TGCGCCAGCAGCTTCCTTTTTGGCCGGGGATCAGGGGAGCAGTTCTTC. Residues: CASSFLFGRGSGEQFF. The rearrangement uses TRBV5-1 and TRBJ2-1; D may match TRBD1 or TRBD2 (5 bases each). The germline gives CDR1 SGHRS, CDR2 YFSETQ. V lost 2 bases and J lost 10, with 22 bases in between. This CDR3 is built from 16 residues.

The rearrangement joins TRBV5-5 to TRBJ1-4; D ambiguous. Germline V lookup: CDR1 SGHKS, CDR2 YYEKEE (reference sequence). The CDR3 length is 14 residues. The V end lost 0 bases, the J end lost 3 bases, and 6 bases lay between the germline ends. The CDR3 spells CASSLGASNEKLFF. Written as DNA, the CDR3 is TGTGCCAGCAGCTTGGGGGCGTCTAATGAAAAACTGTTTTTT.

The genes are TRBV15 and TRBJ1-5, with 9 positions matching TRBD1. The J segment lost 2 bases and the V segment lost 3 bases, leaving 8 bases of the junction unmatched. The CDR3 length is 17 residues. Germline CDR1 reads LNHNV; CDR2 reads YYDKDF (reference sequence). Here the CDR3 DNA reads TGTGCCACCAGCAGTACGGGGACAGGGATAGGCAATCAGCCCCAGCATTTT. This translates into CATSSTGTGIGNQPQHF. Variable domain in full (rest from reference TRBV15 and TRBJ1-5): DAMVIQNPRYQVTQFGKPVTLSCSQTLNHNVMYWYQQKSSQAPKLLFHYYDKDFNNEADTPDNFQSRRPNTSFCFLDIRSPGLGDTAMYLCATSSTGTGIGNQPQHFGDGTRLSIL.

This chain uses TRBV30 with TRBJ2-2; 7 nucleotides agree with TRBD1. Germline V gene sequence: CDR1 GTSNPN, CDR2 SVGIG (reference sequence). There are 15 residues in the CDR3. Trimming took 0 bases from V and 4 from J; bases not matched to a gene: 5. The CDR3 sequence is CAWSVTGLSTGELFF. CDR3 in DNA: TGTGCCTGGAGTGTGACAGGGCTAAGCACCGGGGAGCTGTTTTTT.